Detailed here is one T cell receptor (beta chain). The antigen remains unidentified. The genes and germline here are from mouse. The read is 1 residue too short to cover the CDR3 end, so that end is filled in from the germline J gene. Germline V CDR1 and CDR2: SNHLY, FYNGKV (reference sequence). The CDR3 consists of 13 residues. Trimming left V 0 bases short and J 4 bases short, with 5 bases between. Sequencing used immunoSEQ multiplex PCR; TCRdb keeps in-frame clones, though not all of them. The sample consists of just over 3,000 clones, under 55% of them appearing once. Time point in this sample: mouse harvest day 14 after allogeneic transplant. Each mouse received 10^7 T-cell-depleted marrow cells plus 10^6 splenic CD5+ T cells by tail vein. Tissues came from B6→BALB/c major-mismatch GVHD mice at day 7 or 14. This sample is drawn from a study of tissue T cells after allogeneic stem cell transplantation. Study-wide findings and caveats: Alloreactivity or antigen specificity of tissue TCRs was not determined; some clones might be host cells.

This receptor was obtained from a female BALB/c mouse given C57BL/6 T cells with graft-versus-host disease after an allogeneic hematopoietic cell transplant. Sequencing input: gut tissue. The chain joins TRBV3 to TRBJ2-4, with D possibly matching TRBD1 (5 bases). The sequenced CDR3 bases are TGTGCCAGCAGCTTAGCAGGGGAAAACACCTTGTAC. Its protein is CASSLAGENTLY. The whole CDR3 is CASSLAGENTLYF.